This T cell receptor beta chain comes out of a study of T cells after somatic rescue of genetic block. CDR1 and CDR2 (germline): MDHEN, SYDVKM. The CDR3 spans 14 residues. The V end was cut by 5 bases, the J end by 9 bases, with 17 bases between. TCRdb keeps only in-frame clones here, not all; method: immunoSEQ multiplex PCR. The sample has under 150,000 clones; about nine tenths are singletons. The chain is built from TRBV28 and TRBJ1-5, with D possibly TRBD1 on 5 matching bases. The TCR sequence derives from a woman aged 18-30 years. The specimen was peripheral blood mononuclear cells (PBMCs). CDR3 DNA sequence: TGTGCCAGCAGTCCCCAGGGCCGCGTCGGGCCCCAGCATTTT. Translation: CASSPQGRVGPQHF.